This passage covers 20 T cell receptor beta chains from one sample sequenced in a study of blood T cells in healthy people across ages. Then a second PCR, running about 6 to 12 cycles, was carried out with a sample-barcoded 5' primer and a J-beta primer mix. TCRdb reprocessed the 5' RACE reads with MiXCR, giving one entry per CDR3 protein. Here the sample spans 630,000 or so distinct CDR3 sequences, approximately 30% being singletons. The source material was blood. All receptors come from an elderly woman in good health.

This clonotype was recorded once. J is TRBJ2-7 and V is TRBV20-1; the D gene is possibly TRBD2 (6 bases). CDR3 length: 12 residues. Trimming cost V 5 bases and J 1 base, with 9 bases left between them. The germline gives CDR1 DFQATT, CDR2 SNEGSKA (reference sequence). CDR3 protein: CSAVTSSYEQYF. The CDR3 DNA reads as TGCAGTGCTGTGACTAGTTCCTACGAGCAGTACTTC.

The gene calls are TRBV7-6 and TRBJ2-7, with D possibly matching TRBD1 (6 bases). This CDR3 has 14 amino acids. Trimming took 3 bases from V and 13 from J, leaving 22 bases between them. The germline gives CDR1 SGHVS, CDR2 FNYEAQ. The CDR3 protein is CASSLSGTNSPLYF. The DNA for the CDR3 is TGTGCCAGCAGCTTGTCAGGGACAAATTCACCCCTCTACTTC. Combining the CDR3 with reference TRBV7-6 and TRBJ2-7 gives the whole variable domain GAGVSQSPRYKVTKRGQDVALRCDPISGHVSLYWYRQALGQGPEFLTYFNYEAQQDKSGLPNDRFSAERPEGSISTLTIQRTEQRDSAMYRCASSLSGTNSPLYFGPGTRLTVT.

This clonotype was observed many times. The chain is built from TRBV7-9 and TRBJ2-1; 7 bases map to TRBD2. This CDR3 contains 13 residues. Trimming cost V 1 base and J 9 bases; bases outside gene matches: 3. Germline loops: CDR1 SEHNR, CDR2 FQNEAQ (reference sequence). CDR3 amino acids: CASSLGVAGEQFF. The CDR3 region has the DNA TGTGCCAGCAGCTTAGGGGTAGCGGGTGAGCAGTTCTTC.

This clonotype was recorded many times. The CDR3 loop is CASSRGGLLNNEQFF. DNA for the CDR3: TGTGCCAGCAGCCGGGGGGGCCTCCTTAACAATGAGCAGTTCTTC. The chain uses TRBV9 and TRBJ2-1; 8 bases are a match to TRBD2. The CDR3 loop spans 15 amino acids. Germline assignment: CDR1 SGDLS and CDR2 YYNGEE. The trim removed 4 bases at V and 5 bases at J, leaving 8 bases unmatched.

The sample holds one count of this clonotype. A much larger clone is a single base away; this may be a read error. V and J are TRBV20-1 and TRBJ1-1, with 11 bases aligning to TRBD1. Germline CDR1 and CDR2: DFQATT and SNEGSKA (reference sequence). Trimming took 8 bases from V and 10 from J; bases not matched to a gene: 9. The CDR3 extends over 12 amino acids. CDR3 in DNA: TGCAGTACTAATCCCGGGACAGGGGGAGCTTTCTTT. Its translation is CSTNPGTGGAFF.

This clonotype was recorded many times. V gene TRBV28 combines with J gene TRBJ1-5, with D maybe TRBD1 (6 bases). The CDR3 sequence is 12 residues long. Germline CDR1 and CDR2: MDHEN and SYDVKM. V lost 6 bases and J 5 bases, leaving 8 bases between the germline ends. The CDR3 loop reads CASRTGYQPQHF. The CDR3 region has the DNA TGTGCCAGCAGAACAGGGTATCAGCCCCAGCATTTT. The whole variable domain, remainder taken from reference TRBV28 and TRBJ1-5, is DVKVTQSSRYLVKRTGEKVFLECVQDMDHENMFWYRQDPGLGLRLIYFSYDVKMKEKGDIPEGYSVSREKKERFSLILESASTNQTSMYLCASRTGYQPQHFGDGTRLSIL.

Points on this clonotype: Given a much more abundant clone one base away, this may be a read error. The V call is TRBV7-2, the J call TRBJ1-2; D possibly corresponds to TRBD1 (5 bases). The germline V gene encodes CDR1 SGHTA and CDR2 FQGNSA. The CDR3 contains 17 residues. V was shortened by 5 bases and J by 2 bases, with 21 bases between the two germline ends. As DNA, the CDR3 is TGTGCCAGCAGCCTTCGTGCGTGGGGCAGCCCAAACTATGGCTACACCTTC. Amino acids: CASSLRAWGSPNYGYTF.

Details on this clonotype: A much more abundant neighbour one base away suggests this may be a read error. J is TRBJ1-5 and V is TRBV27; perhaps TRBD1 as D (5 bases). Germline V lookup: CDR1 MNHEY, CDR2 SMNVEV (reference sequence). The CDR3 loop spans 13 amino acids. Trimming stripped 5 bases from V and 9 bases from J, with 14 bases between. CDR3 sequence reads: CASSTGSCGPQHF. CDR3 bases: TGTGCCAGCAGTACAGGATCCTGCGGGCCCCAGCATTTT.

Concerning this clonotype itself: With a much larger clone just one base away, this may be a read error. This sequence joins TRBV20-1 and TRBJ1-5; D call uncertain. The V gene's germline CDR1 is DFQATT and CDR2 SNEGSKA (reference sequence). The CDR3 consists of 19 residues. This CDR3 is CSARDWTAPKNAHNQLQHF. As DNA, the CDR3 is TGCAGTGCTAGAGATTGGACGGCCCCGAAGAATGCCCACAATCAGCTCCAGCATTTT.

This clonotype came up a few times. The V gene is TRBV20-1, the J gene TRBJ2-1; no clear D. The J call may be wrong; the DNA end is better matched by TRBJ2-7. CDR3 length: 14 amino acids. Germline loops: CDR1 DFQATT, CDR2 SNEGSKA (reference sequence). The CDR3 bases are TGCAGTGCCACTCGGCGGCTATCCTACAATGAGCAGTACTTC. It is translated as CSATRRLSYNEQYF.

Ten or more counts support this clonotype. This chain connects TRBV20-1 to TRBJ2-3, with D unclear. The germline V gene encodes CDR1 DFQATT and CDR2 SNEGSKA (reference sequence). Trimming shortened V by 3 bases and J by 1 base, and 11 bases separated the two germline ends. The CDR3 totals 14 residues. CDR3 in DNA: TGCAGTGCTAGTCCGGCTACGGGCACAGATACGCAGTATTTT. Translating gives CSASPATGTDTQYF.

This clonotype has at least ten counts. This chain links TRBV4-2 with TRBJ2-7; 8 bases line up with TRBD1. The CDR3 length is 17 residues. Germline trimming cut 0 bases from V and 4 bases from J; bases unmatched to any gene: 11. Germline V gives CDR1 LGHNA, CDR2 YNFKEQ. The CDR3 nucleotides are TGTGCCAGCAGCCAAGATGCCGGACAGGGTATTTTTTACGAGCAGTACTTC. Amino acids: CASSQDAGQGIFYEQYF.

The CDR3 sequence: CASSSQGFRETQYF. As DNA, the CDR3 is TGTGCCAGCAGTTCCCAGGGGTTTCGTGAGACCCAGTACTTC. V is TRBV12-3 or TRBV12-4 and J is TRBJ2-5, with D perhaps matching TRBD1 (6 bases). This CDR3 has 14 amino acids. The V end was cut by 4 bases, the J end by 5 bases, with 14 bases between.

The table lists this clonotype with a few counts. The gene calls are TRBV7-9 and TRBJ1-5; D gene unclear. The CDR3 covers 13 residues. From germline, CDR1 is SEHNR and CDR2 FQNEAQ (reference sequence). V was cut by 1 base and J by 7 bases, with 8 bases left in between. The DNA for the CDR3 is TGTGCCAGCAGCTTAGATCCCTTGCAGCCCCAGCATTTT. Protein sequence: CASSLDPLQPQHF.

Regarding this clonotype: It may be a read error: a sequence one base away is much more abundant. The DNA for the CDR3 is TGTGCCAGCAACACAAGACGGGCCCGGGATGGCTACACCTTC. Its protein product is CASNTRRARDGYTF. The chain uses TRBV28 and TRBJ1-2; D gene uncertain. The length of the CDR3 is 14 residues. V shed 7 bases and J shed 6 bases, with 18 bases lying between them. Germline V gene lookup returns CDR1 MDHEN and CDR2 SYDVKM.

This clonotype was found many times. The chain joins TRBV6-5 to TRBJ2-5; D is unresolved. From germline, CDR1 is MNHEY and CDR2 SVGAGI. V lost 6 bases and J lost 2, with 4 bases in between. CDR3 size: 11 residues. The DNA of the CDR3 is TGTGCCAGCAGGAGACAAGAGACCCAGTACTTC. Its protein product is CASRRQETQYF.

This clonotype showed up just a few times. A read error may explain this, as a much larger clone is one base away. The chain links TRBV10-3 to TRBJ2-1; TRBD2 matches 10 bases. The DNA end lines up better with TRBJ2-7; the J call may be wrong. CDR3 size: 16 residues. From germline, CDR1 is ENHRY and CDR2 SYGVKD. The CDR3 protein is CAISRTSGSSYNEQYF. The CDR3 region has the DNA TGTGCCATCAGTCGGACTAGCGGTAGCTCCTACAATGAGCAGTACTTC.

This clonotype was observed a few times. The J gene is TRBJ1-5, the V gene TRBV7-8; tentative D call: TRBD1 (6 bases). Trimming took off 2 bases at V and 5 bases at J, with 10 bases between the two ends. Germline V gives CDR1 SGHVS, CDR2 FQNEAQ. This CDR3 contains 14 residues. CDR3 DNA: TGTGCCAGCAGCTTAAGGCAGGGGTATCAGCCCCAGCATTTT. Translated, it gives CASSLRQGYQPQHF.

There are many counts of this clonotype. The rearrangement uses TRBV29-1 and TRBJ1-2; D is unresolved. The CDR3 runs 12 residues. V lost 2 bases, J lost 3 bases, and 7 bases lay in between. The germline V gene has CDR1 SQVTM and CDR2 ANQGSEA. The CDR3, as DNA: TGCAGCGTTGAACCCTCAGACTATGGCTACACCTTC. This gives the protein CSVEPSDYGYTF.

The sample holds a few counts of this clonotype. This sequence joins TRBV12-3 or TRBV12-4 and TRBJ1-6; a weak D match, TRBD1 (5 bases). V dropped 5 bases and J dropped 6 bases, with 17 bases sitting between them. The CDR3 sequence is 16 residues long. CDR3 protein: CASSPSGGRLNSPLHF. DNA for the CDR3: TGTGCCAGCAGTCCCTCCGGGGGACGGCTTAATTCACCCCTCCACTTT.